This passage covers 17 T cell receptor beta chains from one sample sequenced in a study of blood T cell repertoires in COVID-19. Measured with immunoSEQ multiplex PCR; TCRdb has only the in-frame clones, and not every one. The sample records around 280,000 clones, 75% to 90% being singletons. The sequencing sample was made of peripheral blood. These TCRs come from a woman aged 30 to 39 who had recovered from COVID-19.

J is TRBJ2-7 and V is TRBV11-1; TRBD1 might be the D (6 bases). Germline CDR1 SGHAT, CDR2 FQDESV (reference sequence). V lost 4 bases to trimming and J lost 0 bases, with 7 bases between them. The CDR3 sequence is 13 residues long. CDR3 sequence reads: CASSWDNSYEQYF. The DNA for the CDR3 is TGTGCCAGCAGCTGGGACAACTCCTACGAGCAGTACTTC.

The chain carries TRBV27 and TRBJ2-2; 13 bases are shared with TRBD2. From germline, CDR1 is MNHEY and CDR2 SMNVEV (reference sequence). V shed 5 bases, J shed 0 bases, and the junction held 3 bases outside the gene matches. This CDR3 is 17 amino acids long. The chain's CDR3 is CASSQLAGGPNTGELFF. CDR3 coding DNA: TGTGCCAGCAGTCAACTAGCGGGAGGGCCGAACACCGGGGAGCTGTTTTTT.

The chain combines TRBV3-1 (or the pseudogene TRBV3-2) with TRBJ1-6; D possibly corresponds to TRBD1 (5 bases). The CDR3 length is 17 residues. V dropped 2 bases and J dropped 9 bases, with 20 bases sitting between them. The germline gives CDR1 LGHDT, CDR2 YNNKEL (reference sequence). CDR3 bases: TGTGCCAGCAGCCAACGCCCATGGCAGGGCGGGGGTTCACCCCTCCACTTT. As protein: CASSQRPWQGGGSPLHF.

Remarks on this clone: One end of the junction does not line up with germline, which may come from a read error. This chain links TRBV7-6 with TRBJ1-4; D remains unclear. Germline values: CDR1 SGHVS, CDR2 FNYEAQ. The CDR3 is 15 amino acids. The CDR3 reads CASSLGQFTNEKLFF. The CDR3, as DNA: TGTGCCAGCAGTTTAGGGCAGTTCACTAATGAAAAACTGTTTTTT.

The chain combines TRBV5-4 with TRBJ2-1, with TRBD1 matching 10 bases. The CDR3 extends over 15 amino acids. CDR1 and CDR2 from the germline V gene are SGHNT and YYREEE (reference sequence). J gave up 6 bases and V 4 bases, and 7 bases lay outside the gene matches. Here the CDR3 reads CASSRSGQGINEQFF. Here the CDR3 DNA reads TGTGCCAGCAGCCGCTCGGGACAGGGGATCAATGAGCAGTTCTTC. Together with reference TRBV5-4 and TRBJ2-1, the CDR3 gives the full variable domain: ETGVTQSPTHLIKTRGQQVTLRCSSQSGHNTVSWYQQALGQGPQFIFQYYREEENGRGNFPPRFSGLQFPNYSSELNVNALELDDSALYLCASSRSGQGINEQFFGPGTRLTVL.

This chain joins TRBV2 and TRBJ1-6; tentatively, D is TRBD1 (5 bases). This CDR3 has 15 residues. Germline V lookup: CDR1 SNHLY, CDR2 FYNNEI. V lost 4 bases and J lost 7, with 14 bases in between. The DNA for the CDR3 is TGTGCCAGCAGTGTCAAGGACGGGGGGAATTCACCCCTCCACTTT. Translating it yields CASSVKDGGNSPLHF. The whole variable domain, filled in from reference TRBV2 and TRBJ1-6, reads EPEVTQTPSHQVTQMGQEVILRCVPISNHLYFYWYRQILGQKVEFLVSFYNNEISEKSEIFDDQFSVERPDGSNFTLKIRSTKLEDSAMYFCASSVKDGGNSPLHFGNGTRLTVT.

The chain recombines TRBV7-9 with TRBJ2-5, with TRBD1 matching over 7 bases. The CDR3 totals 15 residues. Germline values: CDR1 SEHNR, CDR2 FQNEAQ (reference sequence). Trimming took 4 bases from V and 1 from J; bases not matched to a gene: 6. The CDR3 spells CASSSLTGTQETQYF. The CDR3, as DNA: TGTGCCAGCAGCTCTTTGACAGGGACCCAAGAGACCCAGTACTTC.

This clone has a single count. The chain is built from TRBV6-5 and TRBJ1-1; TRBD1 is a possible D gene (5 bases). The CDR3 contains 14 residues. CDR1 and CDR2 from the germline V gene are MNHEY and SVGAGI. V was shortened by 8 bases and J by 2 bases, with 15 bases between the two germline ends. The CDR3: CASLGRGDNTEAFF. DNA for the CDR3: TGTGCCAGCCTGGGACGGGGGGATAACACTGAAGCTTTCTTT.

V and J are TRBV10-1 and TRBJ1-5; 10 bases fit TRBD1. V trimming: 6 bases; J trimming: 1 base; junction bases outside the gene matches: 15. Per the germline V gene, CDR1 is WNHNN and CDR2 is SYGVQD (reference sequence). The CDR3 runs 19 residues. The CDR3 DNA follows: TGCGCCAGCAGCGCTGCCGACAGGGGGCGAACGGGGAGCAATCAGCCCCAGCATTTT. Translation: CASSAADRGRTGSNQPQHF.

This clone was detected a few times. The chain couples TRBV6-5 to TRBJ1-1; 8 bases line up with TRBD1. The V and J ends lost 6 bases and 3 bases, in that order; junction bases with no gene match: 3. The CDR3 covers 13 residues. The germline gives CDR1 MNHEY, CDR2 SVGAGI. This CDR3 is CASSRGLDTEAFF. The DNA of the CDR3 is TGTGCCAGCAGCAGGGGGCTGGACACTGAAGCTTTCTTT.

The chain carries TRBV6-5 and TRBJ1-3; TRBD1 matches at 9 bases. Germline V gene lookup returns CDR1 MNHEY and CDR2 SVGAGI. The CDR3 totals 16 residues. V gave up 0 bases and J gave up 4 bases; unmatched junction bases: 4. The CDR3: CASSYSYRGPGNTIYF. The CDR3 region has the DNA TGTGCCAGCAGTTACTCGTACAGGGGGCCAGGAAACACCATATATTTT.

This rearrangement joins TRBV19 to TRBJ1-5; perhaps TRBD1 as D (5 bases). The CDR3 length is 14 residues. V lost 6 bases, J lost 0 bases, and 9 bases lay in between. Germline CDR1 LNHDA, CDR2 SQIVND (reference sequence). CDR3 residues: CASSSGNSNQPQHF. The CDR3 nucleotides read TGTGCCAGTAGCTCAGGGAATAGCAATCAGCCCCAGCATTTT.

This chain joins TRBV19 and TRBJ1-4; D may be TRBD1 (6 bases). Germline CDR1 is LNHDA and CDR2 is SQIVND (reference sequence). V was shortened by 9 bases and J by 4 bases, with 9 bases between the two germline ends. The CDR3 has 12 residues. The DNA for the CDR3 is TGTGCCAGCAGGGGCTTTAATGAAAAACTGTTTTTT. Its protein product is CASRGFNEKLFF.

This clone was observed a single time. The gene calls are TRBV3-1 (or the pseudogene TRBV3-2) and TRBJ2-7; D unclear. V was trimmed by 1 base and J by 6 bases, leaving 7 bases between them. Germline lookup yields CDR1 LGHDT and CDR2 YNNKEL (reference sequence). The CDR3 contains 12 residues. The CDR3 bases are TGTGCCAGCAGCCAAGGGTTGGCCGAGCAGTACTTC. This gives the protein CASSQGLAEQYF.

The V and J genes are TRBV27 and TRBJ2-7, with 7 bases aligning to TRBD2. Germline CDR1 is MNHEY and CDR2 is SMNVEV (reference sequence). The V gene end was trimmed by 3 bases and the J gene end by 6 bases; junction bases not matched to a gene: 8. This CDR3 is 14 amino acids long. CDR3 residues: CASSFFSGGGEQYF. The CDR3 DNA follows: TGTGCCAGCAGTTTTTTTTCTGGGGGGGGCGAGCAGTACTTC.

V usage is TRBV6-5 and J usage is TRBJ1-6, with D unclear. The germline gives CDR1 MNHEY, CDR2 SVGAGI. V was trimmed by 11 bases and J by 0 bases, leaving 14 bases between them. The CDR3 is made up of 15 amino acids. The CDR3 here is CAGRLGSSYNSPLHF. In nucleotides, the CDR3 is TGTGCCGGGAGGTTGGGGAGCTCCTATAATTCACCCCTCCACTTT.

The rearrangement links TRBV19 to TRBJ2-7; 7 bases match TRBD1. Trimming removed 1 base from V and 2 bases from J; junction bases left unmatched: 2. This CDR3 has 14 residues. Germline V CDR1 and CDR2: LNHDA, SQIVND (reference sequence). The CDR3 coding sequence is TGTGCCAGTAGTATAGGACAGGGAACCTACGAGCAGTACTTC. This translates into CASSIGQGTYEQYF.